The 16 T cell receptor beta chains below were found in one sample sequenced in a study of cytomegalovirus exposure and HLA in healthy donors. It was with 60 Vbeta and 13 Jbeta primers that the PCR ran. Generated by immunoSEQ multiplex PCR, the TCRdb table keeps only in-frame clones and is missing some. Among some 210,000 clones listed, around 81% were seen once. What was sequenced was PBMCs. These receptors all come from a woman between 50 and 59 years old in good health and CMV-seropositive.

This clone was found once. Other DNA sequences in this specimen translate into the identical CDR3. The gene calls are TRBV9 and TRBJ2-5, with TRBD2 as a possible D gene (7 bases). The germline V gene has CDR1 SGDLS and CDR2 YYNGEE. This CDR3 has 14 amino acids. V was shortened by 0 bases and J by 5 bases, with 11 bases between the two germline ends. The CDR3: CASSVGGGRETQYF. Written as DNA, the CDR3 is TGTGCCAGCAGCGTAGGCGGGGGCAGGGAGACCCAGTACTTC. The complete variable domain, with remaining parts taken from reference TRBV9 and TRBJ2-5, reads DSGVTQTPKHLITATGQRVTLRCSPRSGDLSVYWYQQSLDQGLQFLIQYYNGEERAKGNILERFSAQQFPDLHSELNLSSLELGDSALYFCASSVGGGRETQYFGPGTRLLVL.

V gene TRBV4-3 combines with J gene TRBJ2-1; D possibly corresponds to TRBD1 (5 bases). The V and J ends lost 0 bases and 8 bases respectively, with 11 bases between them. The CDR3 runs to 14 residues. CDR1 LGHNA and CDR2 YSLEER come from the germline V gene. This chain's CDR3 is CASSQDRVTDEQFF. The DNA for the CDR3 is TGCGCCAGCAGCCAAGACAGGGTCACGGATGAGCAGTTCTTC.

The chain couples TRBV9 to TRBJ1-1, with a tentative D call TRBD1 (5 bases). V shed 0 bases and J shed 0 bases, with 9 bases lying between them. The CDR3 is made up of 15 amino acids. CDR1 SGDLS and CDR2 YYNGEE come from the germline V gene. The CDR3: CASSVEGHMNTEAFF. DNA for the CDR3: TGTGCCAGCAGCGTAGAGGGGCATATGAACACTGAAGCTTTCTTT.

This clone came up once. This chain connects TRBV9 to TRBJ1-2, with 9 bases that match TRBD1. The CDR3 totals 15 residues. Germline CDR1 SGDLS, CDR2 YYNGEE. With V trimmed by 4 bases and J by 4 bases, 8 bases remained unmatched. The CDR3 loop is CASSLSRDRAYGYTF. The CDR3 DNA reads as TGTGCCAGCAGCCTCTCCCGGGACAGGGCCTATGGCTACACCTTC.

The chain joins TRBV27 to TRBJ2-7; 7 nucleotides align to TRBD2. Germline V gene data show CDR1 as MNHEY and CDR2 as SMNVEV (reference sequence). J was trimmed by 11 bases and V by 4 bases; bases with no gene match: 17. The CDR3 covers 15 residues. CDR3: CASSWSGDPLSKKYF. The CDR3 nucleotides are TGTGCCAGCAGTTGGAGCGGGGACCCCCTCTCCAAGAAGTACTTC.

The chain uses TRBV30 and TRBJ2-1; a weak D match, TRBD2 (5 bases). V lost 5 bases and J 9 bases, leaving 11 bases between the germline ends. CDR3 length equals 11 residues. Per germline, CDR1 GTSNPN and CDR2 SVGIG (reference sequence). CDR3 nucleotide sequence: TGTGCCTGGGAGGGCGTCGGTGAGCAGTTCTTC. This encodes CAWEGVGEQFF.

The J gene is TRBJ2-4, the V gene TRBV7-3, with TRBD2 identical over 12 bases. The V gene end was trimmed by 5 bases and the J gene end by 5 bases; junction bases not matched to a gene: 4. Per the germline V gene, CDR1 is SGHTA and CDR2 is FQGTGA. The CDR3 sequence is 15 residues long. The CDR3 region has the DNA TGTGCCAGCAGCCGACTAGCGGGGGTTCAAAACATTCAGTACTTC. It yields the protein CASSRLAGVQNIQYF.

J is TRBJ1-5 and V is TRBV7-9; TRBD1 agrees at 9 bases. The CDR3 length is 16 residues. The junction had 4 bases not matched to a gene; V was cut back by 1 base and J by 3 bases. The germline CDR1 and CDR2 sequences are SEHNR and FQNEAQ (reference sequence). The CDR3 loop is CASSLGTGGPNQPQHF. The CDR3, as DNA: TGTGCCAGCAGCTTAGGAACAGGGGGCCCCAATCAGCCCCAGCATTTT.

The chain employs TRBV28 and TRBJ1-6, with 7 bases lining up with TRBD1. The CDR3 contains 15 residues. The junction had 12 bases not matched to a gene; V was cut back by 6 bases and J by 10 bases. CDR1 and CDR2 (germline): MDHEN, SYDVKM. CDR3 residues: CASSVLGQGGSPLHF. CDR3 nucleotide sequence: TGTGCCAGCAGCGTTCTCGGGCAGGGGGGATCACCCCTCCACTTT.

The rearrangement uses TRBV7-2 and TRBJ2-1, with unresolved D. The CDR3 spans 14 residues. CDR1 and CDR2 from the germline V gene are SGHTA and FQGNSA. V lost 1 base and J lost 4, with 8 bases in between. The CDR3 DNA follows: TGTGCCAGCAGCTTAGAGCTGCCATACAATGAGCAGTTCTTC. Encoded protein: CASSLELPYNEQFF.

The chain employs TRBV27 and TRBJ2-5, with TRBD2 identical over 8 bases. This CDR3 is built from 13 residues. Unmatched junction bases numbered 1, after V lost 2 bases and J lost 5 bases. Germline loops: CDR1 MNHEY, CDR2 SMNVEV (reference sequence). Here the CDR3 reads CASSLSGGETQYF. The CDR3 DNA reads TGTGCCAGCAGTTTAAGCGGGGGTGAGACCCAGTACTTC.

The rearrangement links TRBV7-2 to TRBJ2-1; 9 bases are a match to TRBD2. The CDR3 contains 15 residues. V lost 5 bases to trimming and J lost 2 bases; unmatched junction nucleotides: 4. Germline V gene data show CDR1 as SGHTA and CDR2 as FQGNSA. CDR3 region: CASSVSGGPYNEQFF. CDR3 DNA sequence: TGTGCCAGCAGCGTTAGCGGGGGCCCCTACAATGAGCAGTTCTTC.

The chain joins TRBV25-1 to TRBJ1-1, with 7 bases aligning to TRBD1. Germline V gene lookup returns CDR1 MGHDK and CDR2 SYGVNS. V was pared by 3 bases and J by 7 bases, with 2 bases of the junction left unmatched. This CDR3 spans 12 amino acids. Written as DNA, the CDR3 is TGTGCCAGCAGTGAGGGGACAGTTGAAGCTTTCTTT. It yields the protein CASSEGTVEAFF.

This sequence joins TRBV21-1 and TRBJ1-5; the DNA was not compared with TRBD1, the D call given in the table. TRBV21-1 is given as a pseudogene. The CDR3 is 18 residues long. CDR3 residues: CASSKARGTDSGDQPQHF. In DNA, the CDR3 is TGTGCCAGCAGCAAAGCCAGGGGGACTGACTCCGGGGATCAGCCCCAGCATTTT.

The CDR3 loop is CASSFGGRDQPQHF. In DNA, the CDR3 is TGTGCCAGCAGCTTCGGAGGTCGGGATCAGCCCCAGCATTTT. The V call is TRBV11-2, the J call TRBJ1-5; D unresolved. In germline, CDR1 is SGHAT, CDR2 FQNNGV. This CDR3 is built from 14 residues. V shed 3 bases and J shed 5 bases, with 11 bases lying between them.

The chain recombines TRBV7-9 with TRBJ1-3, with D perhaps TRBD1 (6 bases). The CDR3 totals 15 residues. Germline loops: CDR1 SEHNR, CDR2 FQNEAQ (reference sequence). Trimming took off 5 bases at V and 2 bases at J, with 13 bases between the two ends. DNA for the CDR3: TGTGCCAGCAGCCTACAGGGTACGGCTGGAAACACCATATATTTT. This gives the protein CASSLQGTAGNTIYF.